This T cell receptor (beta chain) derives from a study of T-cell memory formation after mild COVID-19. MiXCR was run by TCRdb on the 5' RACE reads, yielding one entry per CDR3 protein. The profile shows a few hundred thousand distinct CDR3 sequences, 20% to 25% of them singletons. Findings and limits, study-wide: A subset of responding clones appeared in pre-infection memory, suggesting cross-reactive memory joined. Mainly CM and EM harbored the contracting CD4+ clones; mainly EMRA harbored the CD8+ ones.

Note on this clonotype: The antigen is not known.

Sample: PBMCs or a T cell subset sorted from them (not recorded which). The clonotype comes from an adult woman who had mild COVID-19 (a few samples of this study predate the infection). Cell type and time point are not known.

In DNA form, the CDR3 reads TGTGCCAGCAATGTAAACGGGGCTGGATCGTACGAGCAGTACTTC. Translating it yields CASNVNGAGSYEQYF. J is TRBJ2-7 and V is TRBV6-1; TRBD1 or TRBD2 may be the D gene (5 bases each). V was trimmed by 7 bases and J by 4 bases, leaving 20 bases between them. The CDR3 loop spans 15 amino acids. Germline CDR1 MNHNS, CDR2 SASEGT.